Below, one T cell receptor (beta chain) is given with its context. Antigen: not known. The sample is drawn from a study of shared clonotypes between healthy human individuals. Findings and caveats of the study: Sampling was confined to blood; repertoires within tissues likely differ.

In unsorted samples, genomic DNA was obtained using around 100 million PBMCs. Deep level was the assay's run setting. PBMC DNA, left unsorted, was sequenced on ten immunoSEQ deep assay plates. Sequencing used immunoSEQ multiplex PCR; TCRdb keeps in-frame clones, though not all of them. The profile covers around 440,000 clones, with around 77% appearing a single time and 12% taken by the ten largest. Sequencing was done on a sample of PBMCs. The receptor's source is a woman in her forties in good health. Some clones in this sample may be carry-over from other donors' samples.

The CDR3 bases are TGTGCCAGCAGCCGGGACAGGGGTCCTCAGACCCAGTACTTC. It yields the protein CASSRDRGPQTQYF. The J gene is TRBJ2-5, the V gene TRBV6-5, with TRBD1 identical over 10 bases. The J segment lost 6 bases and the V segment lost 6 bases, leaving 7 bases of the junction unmatched. Looked up from germline, CDR1 is MNHEY and CDR2 is SVGAGI. CDR3 length equals 14 residues.